Presented here are 23 T cell receptor beta chains from one specimen sequenced in a study of CD8+ T cells in alopecia areata. The treatment is: oral pan-JAK inhibitor, 5-10 mg twice daily. After isolation, RNA underwent reverse transcription to generate cDNA as the sequencing template. Profiling relied on immunoSEQ multiplex PCR, and the TCRdb table lists in-frame clones only, not all of them. Here the sample spans approximately 210,000 clones, around two fifths being singletons. This specimen was CD4+ T cells sorted from blood, taken at roughly week 36, from a patient treated with tofacitinib. These receptors all stem from a human donor with alopecia areata.

The chain carries TRBV4-1 and TRBJ2-7; 8 bases align to TRBD1. Per germline, CDR1 MGHRA and CDR2 YSYEKL. The CDR3 consists of 17 residues. The CDR3 DNA follows: TGCAACCACCCCCCGGGACAGGACAGACCACCGACCTACGAGCAGTACTTC. It translates to CNHPPGQDRPPTYEQYF.

The chain recombines TRBV14 with TRBJ2-1; 13 nucleotides match TRBD2. V shed 5 bases and J 10 bases; nucleotides not matched to a gene: 8. The CDR3 covers 15 residues. Looked up from germline, CDR1 is SGHDN and CDR2 is FVKESK. The CDR3, as DNA: TGTGCCAGCAGCTCGGGACTAGCGGGAACCCACGAGCAGTTCTTC. It translates to CASSSGLAGTHEQFF.

This clone came up many times. V is TRBV7-2 and J is TRBJ2-7; perhaps TRBD1 as D (5 bases). The CDR3 covers 14 residues. V lost 7 bases and J lost 5, with 18 bases in between. The germline CDR1 and CDR2 sequences are SGHTA and FQGNSA. The CDR3 DNA is TGTGCCAGCACCCTACCCAGCAGGGCCAACGAGCAGTACTTC. Translated, it gives CASTLPSRANEQYF.

The genes are TRBV5-6 and TRBJ2-3, with unresolved D. V shed 0 bases and J shed 5 bases, with 7 bases lying between them. CDR1 and CDR2 from the germline V gene are SGHDT and YYEEEE. The CDR3 runs 13 residues. The CDR3 DNA reads as TGTGCCAGCAGCTTGGTCTCAGAAGATACGCAGTATTTT. Translated, it gives CASSLVSEDTQYF.

In this sample, this clone turned up a few times. A read error may produce the germline difference seen at one junction end. The genes are TRBV7-2 and TRBJ1-1; TRBD1 is a possible D gene (5 bases). The V gene's germline CDR1 is SGHTA and CDR2 FQGNSA. This CDR3 contains 13 residues. In nucleotides, the CDR3 is TGTGCCAGCACCTTAGCCGGGACCGGGGGAGCTTTCTTT. Translating gives CASTLAGTGGAFF.

As for this clone: Distinct nucleotide sequences in the sample also encode this CDR3. The chain combines TRBV30 with TRBJ2-7; TRBD1 matches 7 bases. This CDR3 is built from 13 residues. The V and J ends lost 3 bases and 4 bases, in that order; junction bases with no gene match: 6. Germline V gene lookup returns CDR1 GTSNPN and CDR2 SVGIG (reference sequence). Written as DNA, the CDR3 is TGTGCCTGGAGCGAGGGACAGCTTTACGAGCAGTACTTC. Translated, it gives CAWSEGQLYEQYF.

The table lists this clone with a few counts. The gene calls are TRBV30 and TRBJ2-3; 12 nucleotides match TRBD2. The J segment lost 3 bases and the V segment lost 0 bases, leaving 7 bases of the junction unmatched. The CDR3 is made up of 17 amino acids. Germline CDR1 reads GTSNPN; CDR2 reads SVGIG (reference sequence). CDR3 nucleotide sequence: TGTGCCTGGAGTGTAGGTTGGACTAGCGGGATAACAGATACGCAGTATTTT. It codes for CAWSVGWTSGITDTQYF.

The chain is built from TRBV4-3 and TRBJ2-7, with D unresolved. CDR3 length: 16 amino acids. Germline V gene lookup returns CDR1 LGHNA and CDR2 YSLEER. V was clipped by 0 bases and J by 0 bases, with 12 bases between them. This CDR3 is CASSQEGSLFSYEQYF. The CDR3 nucleotides read TGCGCCAGCAGCCAAGAGGGAAGCCTCTTCTCCTACGAGCAGTACTTC.

This rearrangement joins TRBV6-6 to TRBJ1-2; 9 bases map to TRBD1. The V gene's germline CDR1 is MNHNY and CDR2 SVGAGI (reference sequence). The CDR3 runs to 16 residues. V lost 0 bases, J lost 6 bases, and 8 bases stayed unmatched. CDR3 sequence reads: CASSYSSPGTGNGYTF. The CDR3, as DNA: TGTGCCAGCAGTTACTCTTCCCCGGGGACAGGGAATGGCTACACCTTC.

This clone has a handful of counts. This chain links TRBV19 with TRBJ2-1; 9 nucleotides match TRBD2. V lost 7 bases, J lost 4 bases, and 5 bases stayed unmatched. Germline assignment: CDR1 LNHDA and CDR2 SQIVND (reference sequence). The CDR3 covers 14 residues. The CDR3 sequence: CASMSGGRYNEQFF. CDR3 DNA: TGTGCCAGTATGAGCGGGGGGAGGTACAATGAGCAGTTCTTC.

V and J are TRBV7-3 and TRBJ2-3; D not resolved. The CDR3 totals 13 residues. The V gene lost 2 bases and the J gene lost 0 bases, with 3 bases spanning the gap. Looked up from germline, CDR1 is SGHTA and CDR2 is FQGTGA. The CDR3 nucleotides read TGTGCCAGCAGCTTAGGCAGCACAGATACGCAGTATTTT. This encodes CASSLGSTDTQYF.

The gene calls are TRBV13 and TRBJ2-7, with TRBD1 as a possible D gene (5 bases). V gave up 7 bases and J gave up 4 bases, with 14 bases separating them. The CDR3 runs to 13 residues. In germline, CDR1 is PRHDT, CDR2 FYEKMQ (reference sequence). The CDR3 DNA follows: TGTGCCAGCACCCGAAGGGGTACGTACGAGCAGTACTTC. Its protein is CASTRRGTYEQYF.

This clone has just one count. The chain joins TRBV23-1 to TRBJ1-2, with a tentative D call TRBD1 (5 bases). TRBV23-1 is an open reading frame, and its role is uncertain. There are 14 residues in the CDR3. Trimming removed 5 bases at V and 6 bases at J, with 16 bases between. The CDR3 spells CASSGTGLCDGYTF. As DNA, the CDR3 is TGCGCCAGCAGTGGGACCGGATTGTGCGATGGCTACACCTTC.

This clone was picked up a small number of times. The chain links TRBV25-1 to TRBJ1-1, with D perhaps TRBD1 (5 bases). The CDR3 runs to 11 residues. The germline V gene encodes CDR1 MGHDK and CDR2 SYGVNS. With 9 bases removed from V and 5 bases from J, the gap between germline ends came to 10 bases. The CDR3 spells CARQGKTEAFF. CDR3 sequence (DNA): TGTGCCAGGCAGGGTAAGACTGAAGCTTTCTTT.

This clone turned up a few times. This chain links TRBV5-8 with TRBJ1-1; 8 nucleotides agree with TRBD1. The CDR3 has 15 residues. Germline V gene data show CDR1 as SGHTS and CDR2 as YDEGEE. V was clipped by 6 bases and J by 1 base; unmatched bases: 8. The CDR3 is CASTMTGDSNTEAFF. DNA of the CDR3: TGTGCCAGCACCATGACAGGGGATTCGAACACTGAAGCTTTCTTT.

The rearrangement links TRBV14 to TRBJ2-2; no clear D gene. V shed 4 bases and J shed 2 bases, with 5 bases lying between them. The CDR3 is made up of 13 amino acids. Germline V gene lookup returns CDR1 SGHDN and CDR2 FVKESK. The CDR3 spells CASSLKNTGELFF. CDR3 sequence (DNA): TGTGCCAGCAGCCTTAAAAACACCGGGGAGCTGTTTTTT. Full variable domain (rest looked up from reference TRBV14 and TRBJ2-2): EAGVTQFPSHSVIEKGQTVTLRCDPISGHDNLYWYRRVMGKEIKFLLHFVKESKQDESGMPNNRFLAERTGGTYSTLKVQPAELEDSGVYFCASSLKNTGELFFGEGSRLTVL.

This clone was seen just once. The rearrangement joins TRBV5-1 to TRBJ2-3; D might be TRBD2 (5 bases). This CDR3 is 15 amino acids long. V was trimmed by 0 bases and J by 0 bases, leaving 8 bases between them. From germline, CDR1 is SGHRS and CDR2 YFSETQ. CDR3 protein: CASSLVRTSTDTQYF. CDR3 in DNA: TGCGCCAGCAGCTTGGTTAGGACTAGCACAGATACGCAGTATTTT.

In its sample, this clone was seen a few times. J is TRBJ2-7 and V is TRBV29-1; tentative D call: TRBD1 (8 bases). The germline CDR1 and CDR2 sequences are SQVTM and ANQGSEA. V dropped 5 bases and J dropped 5 bases, with 28 bases sitting between them. This CDR3 has 17 amino acids. As DNA, the CDR3 is TGCAGCGTTAGGACAGGGAGGGTCCTAGCTTACACTGACGAGCAGTACTTC. This sequence encodes CSVRTGRVLAYTDEQYF.

The CDR3 is CASSSTGYTDGYTF. Here the CDR3 DNA reads TGTGCCAGTAGTTCGACAGGGTATACTGATGGCTACACCTTC. The chain recombines TRBV19 with TRBJ1-2, with 7 bases matching TRBD1. CDR1 and CDR2 from the germline V gene are LNHDA and SQIVND (reference sequence). V dropped 5 bases and J dropped 6; count of bases not matched to a gene: 9. The CDR3 totals 14 residues.

The chain recombines TRBV25-1 with TRBJ2-2; D may be TRBD1 (5 bases). In germline, CDR1 is MGHDK, CDR2 SYGVNS. The CDR3 spans 14 residues. Trimming cost V 5 bases and J 4 bases, with 11 bases left between them. CDR3 DNA sequence: TGTGCCAGCAGTCAGGGCTCATTCACCGGGGAGCTGTTTTTT. Its translation is CASSQGSFTGELFF.

V gene TRBV19 combines with J gene TRBJ1-4, with D possibly matching TRBD1 (5 bases). Germline V gives CDR1 LNHDA, CDR2 SQIVND (reference sequence). With 3 bases removed from V and 7 bases from J, the gap between germline ends came to 15 bases. This CDR3 contains 15 residues. The CDR3 protein is CASSIGGPGSEKLFF. CDR3 coding DNA: TGTGCCAGTAGTATCGGGGGACCCGGGAGTGAAAAACTGTTTTTT. Full variable domain (outside the CDR3, taken from reference TRBV19 and TRBJ1-4): DGGITQSPKYLFRKEGQNVTLSCEQNLNHDAMYWYRQDPGQGLRLIYYSQIVNDFQKGDIAEGYSVSREKKESFPLTVTSAQKNPTAFYLCASSIGGPGSEKLFFGSGTQLSVL.

The J gene is TRBJ2-7, the V gene TRBV7-2; 7 bases map to TRBD2. Trimming at V came to 1 base and at J to 6 bases, leaving 6 bases not matched to a gene. The V gene's germline CDR1 is SGHTA and CDR2 FQGNSA. The CDR3 has 14 residues. CDR3 bases: TGTGCCAGCAGCTTAGGCGGGAGAAGGGGCGAGCAGTACTTC. Its protein is CASSLGGRRGEQYF.

The V gene is TRBV7-9, the J gene TRBJ2-2; 7 nucleotides align to TRBD1. The germline V gene has CDR1 SEHNR and CDR2 FQNEAQ (reference sequence). The CDR3 is 13 residues long. V shed 7 bases and J 4 bases; nucleotides not matched to a gene: 3. The CDR3 here is CASTDRATGELFF. Here the CDR3 DNA reads TGTGCCAGCACAGACAGGGCCACCGGGGAGCTGTTTTTT. Variable domain in full (rest from reference TRBV7-9 and TRBJ2-2): DTGVSQNPRHKITKRGQNVTFRCDPISEHNRLYWYRQTLGQGPEFLTYFQNEAQLEKSRLLSDRFSAERPKGSFSTLEIQRTEQGDSAMYLCASTDRATGELFFGEGSRLTVL.